A selection of T cell receptor beta chains follows, all from one sample in a study of shared clonotypes between healthy human individuals. The method was immunoSEQ multiplex PCR; TCRdb's version includes in-frame clones alone and lacks a portion of them. This sample carries some 2 million clones, around 96% of them seen once, and the ten largest clones take more than 0.9%. Material for sequencing was naive CD8+ T cells sorted from blood. These receptor sequences come from a man younger than 35 in good health. Both conserved end residues are part of each CDR3. The order of the fields is J gene, D gene, V gene, CDR3 protein. D genes are given only for firm matches.

TRBJ2-1 | . | TRBV7-6 | CASSFGNERQFF
TRBJ1-5 | . | TRBV19 | CASSPTVTNQPQHF
TRBJ2-1 | . | TRBV4-1 | CASGYGGNEQFF
TRBJ2-5 | TRBD1 | TRBV9 | CASSMQGAWDGETQYF
TRBJ2-1 | TRBD2 | TRBV4-2 | CASSQTHSGGLGEQFF
TRBJ2-7 | TRBD1 | TRBV6-4 | CASSDSSGQGTNAYEQYF
TRBJ2-1 | . | TRBV7-9 | CASSFLAGNEQFF
TRBJ2-7 | . | TRBV28 | CASSLTSSSYEQYF
TRBJ2-2 | . | TRBV10-2 | CASVGFSGTRSMGGELFF
TRBJ2-5 | . | TRBV4-1 | CASSQDWAVEETQYF
TRBJ2-3 | . | TRBV28 | CASSLDRGAVASTDTQYF
TRBJ1-4 | TRBD1 | TRBV7-9 | CASSESDRENEKLFF
TRBJ2-7 | TRBD2 | TRBV9 | CASSKRGLASEEQYF
TRBJ2-7 | TRBD1 | TRBV11-2 | CASSYGGQGAYEQYF
TRBJ1-5 | TRBD1 | TRBV27 | CASSLFQGAGQPQHF
TRBJ1-2 | . | TRBV19 | CASTPFGTETYGYTF
TRBJ2-7 | . | TRBV27 | CASSFSRHEQYF
TRBJ2-3 | . | TRBV27 | CASSPGGRFGGTDTQYF
TRBJ1-2 | . | TRBV19 | CASSIAGGYTF
TRBJ2-7 | TRBD1 | TRBV5-1 | CASSQGQGAYERYF
TRBJ2-7 | . | TRBV4-1 | CASSQDWPGYEQYF
TRBJ2-7 | TRBD1 | TRBV6-1 | CASRWDRTYEQYF
TRBJ1-1 | . | TRBV4-1 | CASSQLLGTEAFF
TRBJ2-7 | TRBD1 | TRBV6-1 | CASIVTGGFHEQYF
TRBJ1-6 | . | TRBV10-2 | CASSEVRSPLHF
TRBJ1-1 | TRBD1 | TRBV7-6 | CASSDGQGKTEAFF
TRBJ1-5 | . | TRBV7-9 | CASSGPGWALNQPQHF
TRBJ2-7 | . | TRBV7-8 | CASSLAVLYEQYF
TRBJ2-7 | . | TRBV9 | CASSAEGLGYEQYF
TRBJ1-1 | . | TRBV20-1 | CSASSGAEAFF
TRBJ2-3 | . | TRBV2 | CASTVGVYSTDTQYF
TRBJ2-7 | TRBD2 | TRBV7-2 | CASSFTSASSYEQYF
TRBJ2-7 | . | TRBV7-2 | CASSVRALPHYEQYF
TRBJ2-2 | TRBD1 | TRBV12-5 | CASGLGQGGSGELFF
TRBJ1-4 | . | TRBV6-1 | CASSPTVSTNEKLFF
TRBJ1-5 | TRBD1 | TRBV19 | CASSWDSTLSNQPQHF
TRBJ2-2 | . | TRBV5-1 | CASSLYRWTGELFF
TRBJ2-7 | . | TRBV7-8 | CASSLLSREPYEQYF
TRBJ1-4 | . | TRBV7-9 | CASSASGEWTNEKLFF
TRBJ1-2 | . | TRBV27 | CASQAHGDYGYTF
TRBJ1-1 | . | TRBV4-1 | CASSQQSLNTEAFF
TRBJ2-1 | . | TRBV4-3 | CASSQVSHAEQFF
TRBJ2-3 | . | TRBV6-1 | CASSDYVGARIGDTQYF
TRBJ2-7 | . | TRBV7-9 | CASSPPLAPYEQYF
TRBJ2-3 | TRBD2 | TRBV7-8 | CASSRAGGEGADTQYF
TRBJ2-5 | TRBD1 | TRBV7-9 | CASSSSPGTGPAIQETQYF
TRBJ2-3 | TRBD2 | TRBV2 | CASRLSGDPDTQYF
TRBJ2-3 | TRBD1 | TRBV29-1 | CSVEGTGSTDTQYF
TRBJ2-7 | TRBD2 | TRBV6-5 | CASTGLAGGSDEQYF
TRBJ2-4 | . | TRBV19 | CASLGSKNIQYF
TRBJ2-7 | TRBD2 | TRBV28 | CASSQAGGTYEQYF
TRBJ1-2 | . | TRBV2 | CASSDTYGYTF
TRBJ2-5 | TRBD2 | TRBV5-4 | CASSLELAGGRETQYF
TRBJ1-4 | TRBD1 | TRBV11-2 | CASSLGLGDREKLFF
TRBJ2-3 | TRBD2 | TRBV27 | CASSHQRLAGVPDTQYF